This T cell receptor (beta chain) was obtained from a study of blood T cells in healthy people across ages (dated by TCRdb to about 2015). Concerning the study at large: In model experiments, template switching captured roughly one uniquely barcoded TCR beta cDNA molecule for every two T cells. The study measured age-related changes in TCR beta repertoire diversity using deep sequencing normalized with unique cDNA molecular identifiers. Donors were grouped into four age groups: young (average roughly 16 years), middle-aged (less than 40), aged (around 66) and long-lived (over 80). To avoid experimental bias, donors of different ages were distributed randomly across sequencing lanes. Two additional independent replicas of 1 million unique cDNA reads from the same blood draw were analyzed for two donors (one aged 18 to 29 and one aged 80 or older).

Points on this clonotype: This clone's antigen is unknown. Base quality data are lacking; no much larger clone is found one base away.

At the junction V is shortened by 7 bases and J by 5 bases, with 15 bases in between. The CDR3 goes from the cysteine to the phenylalanine over 13 residues. The retained sequence is limited to the CDR3, 39 bases, with the frame set at the first base. CDR1 and CDR2 were assigned from the germline V gene (reference sequence) as WNHNN and SYGVQD. The 35 to 40 donors, aged about 6 to 95 years, were systemically healthy Caucasian individuals from Russia. Each donor gave approximately 9.3 milliliters of peripheral blood, collected into EDTA-treated Vacutainer tubes. Ficoll-Paque density-gradient centrifugation was used to isolate PBMCs, with at least 6.5 million per sample. Trizol reagent was used to extract total RNA from the PBMCs, yielding at least 6 micrograms per sample. For every donor, flow cytometry on a PBMC aliquot measured the percentage of naive CD45RAhigh/CD27high T cells. Libraries were built with 5' RACE. The listed sequencing device is Illumina HiSeq 2500. The second PCR ran for about 7 to 11 cycles and used a J-beta primer mix along with a sample-barcoded 5' primer. A template-switch 5' adaptor carrying 12 random nucleotides introduced a unique molecular identifier onto each TCR beta cDNA molecule. Each sample yielded at least 2.5 million CDR3-containing paired-end reads. First-strand cDNA synthesis was performed from all RNA using the Mint cDNA synthesis kit, with priming by a TRBC-specific oligonucleotide. Following uracil-DNA glycosylase treatment, all cDNA underwent a first 18-cycle PCR with the universal primers M1SS and BC2_uni_R. The authors' analysis ran thus. Normalization of each sample was performed by random selection of 1 million high-quality reads, each carrying a distinct molecular identifier. Reads with shared molecular identifiers were discarded instead of being binned into consensus sequences. MiTCR, set to a Q25 quality threshold and the strictest error-elimination algorithm, was used for CDR3 identification, clonotype clustering and error correction. A nonparametric unseen species model with Euler transformation was used to estimate a lower bound on total TCR beta diversity. The public reads were reprocessed in TCRdb via fastp at Q25 and MiXCR, keeping in-frame beta chains. Every entry covers one CDR3 protein and lists the most common genes and DNA from its rows. The V and J calls here are based on TCRdb, not the publication. Across this sample there are roughly 1,500,000 distinct CDR3 sequences, with roughly 30% seen only once. The ten largest account for about 11% of the sample.

What the authors observed across the whole study: Observed TCR beta diversity correlated strongly with the percentage of naive T cells measured by flow cytometry. Because the CMV infection status of the donors was unknown, age-related changes in expanded clonotypes may potentially have been confounded. Bulk unsorted PBMC profiling prevented conclusive comparison of naive and antigen-experienced compartments. Observed TCR beta diversity per million T cells fell roughly linearly with age, and a significant reduction was already apparent by age roughly 41. Compared with the aged group, more naive CD4+ T cells, fewer expanded clones and increased TCR diversity were shown by the long-lived group, suggesting age selection. Estimates of total diversity from one million sequenced T cells were regarded as lower bounds and underestimates.

The TCR originated in a woman in her 30s in good health. The receptor chain draws on TRBV10-1 and TRBJ2-7, and the D gene may be TRBD1, 5 bases matching. The specimen sequenced was blood. At the DNA level, the sequence is TGCGCCAGCATCGCAGGGTTTGGCCACGAGCAGTACTTC. Its protein reads: CASIAGFGHEQYF.